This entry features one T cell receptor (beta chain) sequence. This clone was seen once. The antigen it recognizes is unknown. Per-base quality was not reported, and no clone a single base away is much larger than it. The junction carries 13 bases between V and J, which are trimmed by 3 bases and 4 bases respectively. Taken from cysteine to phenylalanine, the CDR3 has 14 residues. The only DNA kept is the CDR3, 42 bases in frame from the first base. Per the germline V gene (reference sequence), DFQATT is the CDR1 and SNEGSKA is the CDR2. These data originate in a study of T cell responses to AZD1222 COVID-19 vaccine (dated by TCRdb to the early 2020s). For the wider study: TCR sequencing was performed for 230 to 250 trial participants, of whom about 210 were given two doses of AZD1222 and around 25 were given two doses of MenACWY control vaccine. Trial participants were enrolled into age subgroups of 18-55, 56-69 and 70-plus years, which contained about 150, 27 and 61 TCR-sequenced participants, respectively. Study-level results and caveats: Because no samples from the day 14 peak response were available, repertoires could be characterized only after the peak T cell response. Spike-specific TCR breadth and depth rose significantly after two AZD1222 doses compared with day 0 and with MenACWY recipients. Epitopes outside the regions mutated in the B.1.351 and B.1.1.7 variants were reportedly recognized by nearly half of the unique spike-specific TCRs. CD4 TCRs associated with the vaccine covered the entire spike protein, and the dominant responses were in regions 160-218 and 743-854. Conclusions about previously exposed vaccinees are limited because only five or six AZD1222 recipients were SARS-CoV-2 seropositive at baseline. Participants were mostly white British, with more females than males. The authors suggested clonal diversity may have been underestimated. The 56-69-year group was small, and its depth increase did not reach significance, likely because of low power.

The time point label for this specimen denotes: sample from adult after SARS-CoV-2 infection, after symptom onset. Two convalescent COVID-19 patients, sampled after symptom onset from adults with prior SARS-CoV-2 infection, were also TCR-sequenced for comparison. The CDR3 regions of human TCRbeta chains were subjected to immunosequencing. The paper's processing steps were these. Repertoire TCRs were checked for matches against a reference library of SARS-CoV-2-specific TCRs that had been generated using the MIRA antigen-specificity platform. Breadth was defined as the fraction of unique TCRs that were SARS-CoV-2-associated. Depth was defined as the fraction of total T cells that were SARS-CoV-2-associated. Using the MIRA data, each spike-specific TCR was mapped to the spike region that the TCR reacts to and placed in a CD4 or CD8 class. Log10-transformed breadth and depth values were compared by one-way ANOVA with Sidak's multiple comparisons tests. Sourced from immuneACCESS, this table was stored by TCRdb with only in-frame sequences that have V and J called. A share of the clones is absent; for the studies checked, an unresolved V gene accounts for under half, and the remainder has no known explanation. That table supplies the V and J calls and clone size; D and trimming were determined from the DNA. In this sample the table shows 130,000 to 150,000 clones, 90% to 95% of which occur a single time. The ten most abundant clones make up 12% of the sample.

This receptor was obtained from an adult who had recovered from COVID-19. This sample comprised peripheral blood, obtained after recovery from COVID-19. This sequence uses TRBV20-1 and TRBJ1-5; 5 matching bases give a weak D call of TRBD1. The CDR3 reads CSASSTVLNQPQHF. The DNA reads TGCAGTGCTAGTTCGACAGTACTTAATCAGCCCCAGCATTTT.